This T cell receptor (beta chain) comes out of a study of CD8+CD57+ T cells in acquired aplastic anemia. Study-wide context: Mean yield of DNA from sorted CD4+ and CD8+ cells was roughly 3.1 ug.

The template for TCR beta VDJ and CDR3 sequence profiling was genomic DNA. TCRdb independently ran MiXCR on the reads; one entry per CDR3 protein. The data contain approximately 70,000 distinct CDR3 sequences, about 56% of them seen just once; the ten biggest clones take up 2% to 3%. As regards this clonotype: Antigen: not known.

Trimming cost V 5 bases and J 1 base; bases outside gene matches: 3. The CDR3 consists of 14 residues. Germline CDR1 is SGHTA and CDR2 is FQGNSA. Notes on the study in general: Comparison of patients with controls identified roughly 27 shared CD8+ CDR3 sequences. Patients did not significantly differ from controls in CD8+ Simpson's diversity.

Sequencing used sorted CD4+, CD8+, or CD8+CD57+ T cells (not recorded which) from PBMCs. The TCR comes from a human donor in good health, serving as a control. The rearrangement joins TRBV7-2 to TRBJ2-3; 7 positions match TRBD1. DNA for the CDR3: TGTGCCAGCAGCCCGACAGGGCGCACAGATACGCAGTATTTT. Translation: CASSPTGRTDTQYF.